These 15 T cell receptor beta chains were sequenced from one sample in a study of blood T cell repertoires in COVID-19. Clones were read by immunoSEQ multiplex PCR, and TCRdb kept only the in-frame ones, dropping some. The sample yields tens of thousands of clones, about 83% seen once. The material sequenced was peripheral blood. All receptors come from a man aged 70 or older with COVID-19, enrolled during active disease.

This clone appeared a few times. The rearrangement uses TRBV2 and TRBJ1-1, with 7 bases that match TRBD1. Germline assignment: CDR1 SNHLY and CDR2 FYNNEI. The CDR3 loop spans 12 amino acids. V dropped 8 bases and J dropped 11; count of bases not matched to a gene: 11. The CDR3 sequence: CASGLNRGEAFF. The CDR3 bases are TGTGCCAGCGGTCTAAACAGGGGAGAGGCTTTCTTT.

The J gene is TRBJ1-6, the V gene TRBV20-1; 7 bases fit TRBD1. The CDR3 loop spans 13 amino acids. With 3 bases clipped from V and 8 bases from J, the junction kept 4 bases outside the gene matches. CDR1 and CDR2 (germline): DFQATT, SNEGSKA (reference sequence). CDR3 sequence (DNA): TGCAGTGCTAGTGGGACAGAGCATTCACCCCTCCACTTT. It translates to CSASGTEHSPLHF.

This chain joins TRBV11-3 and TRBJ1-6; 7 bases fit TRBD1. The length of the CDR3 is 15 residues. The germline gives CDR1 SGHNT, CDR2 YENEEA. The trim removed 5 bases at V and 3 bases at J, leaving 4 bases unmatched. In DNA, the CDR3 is TGTGCCAGCAGCCCGGACAGGAGCTATAATTCACCCCTCCACTTT. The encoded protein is CASSPDRSYNSPLHF.

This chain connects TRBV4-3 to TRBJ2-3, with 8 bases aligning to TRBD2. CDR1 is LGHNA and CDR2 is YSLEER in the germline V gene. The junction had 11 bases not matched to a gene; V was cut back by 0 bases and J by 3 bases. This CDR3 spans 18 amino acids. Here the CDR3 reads CASSQDGPRGGQTDTQYF. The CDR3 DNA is TGCGCCAGCAGCCAAGATGGCCCCCGGGGGGGCCAGACAGATACGCAGTATTTT.

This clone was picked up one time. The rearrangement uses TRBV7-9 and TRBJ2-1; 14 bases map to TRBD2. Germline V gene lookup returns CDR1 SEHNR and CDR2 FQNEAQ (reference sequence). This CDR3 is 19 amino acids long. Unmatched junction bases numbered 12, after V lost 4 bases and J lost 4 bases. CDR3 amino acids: CASSSTPGTSGRNYNEQFF. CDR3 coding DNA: TGTGCCAGCAGCTCCACGCCAGGGACTAGCGGGAGAAATTACAATGAGCAGTTCTTC.

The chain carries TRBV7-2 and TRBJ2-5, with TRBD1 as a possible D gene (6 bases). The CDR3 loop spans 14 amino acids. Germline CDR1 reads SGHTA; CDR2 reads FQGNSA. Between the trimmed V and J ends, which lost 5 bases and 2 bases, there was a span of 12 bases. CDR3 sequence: CASSKSRGQETQYF. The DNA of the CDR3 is TGTGCCAGCAGCAAAAGTAGGGGGCAAGAGACCCAGTACTTC. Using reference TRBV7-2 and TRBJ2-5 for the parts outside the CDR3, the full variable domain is GAGVSQSPSNKVTEKGKDVELRCDPISGHTALYWYRQSLGQGLEFLIYFQGNSAPDKSGLPSDRFSAERTGGSVSTLTIQRTQQEDSAVYLCASSKSRGQETQYFGPGTRLLVL.

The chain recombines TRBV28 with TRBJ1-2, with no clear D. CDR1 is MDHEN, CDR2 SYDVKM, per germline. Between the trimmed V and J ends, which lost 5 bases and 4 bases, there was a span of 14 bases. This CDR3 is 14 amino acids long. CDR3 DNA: TGTGCCAGCAGTGTCCCCCTAATGATCTATGGCTACACCTTC. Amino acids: CASSVPLMIYGYTF.

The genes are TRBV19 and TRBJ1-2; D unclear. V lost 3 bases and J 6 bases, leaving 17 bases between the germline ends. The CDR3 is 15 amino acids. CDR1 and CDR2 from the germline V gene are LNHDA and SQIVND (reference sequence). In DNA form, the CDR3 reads TGTGCCAGTAGTATTTATCAGCCGGGTTTCGATGGCTACACCTTC. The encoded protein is CASSIYQPGFDGYTF.

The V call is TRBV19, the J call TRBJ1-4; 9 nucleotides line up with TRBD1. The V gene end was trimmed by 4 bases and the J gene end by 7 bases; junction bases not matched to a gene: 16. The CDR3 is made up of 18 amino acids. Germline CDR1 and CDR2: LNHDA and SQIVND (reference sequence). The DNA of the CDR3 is TGTGCCAGTAGTAGAATCGCCGGGACAGGGAGGAAGAGTGAAAAACTGTTTTTT. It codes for CASSRIAGTGRKSEKLFF.

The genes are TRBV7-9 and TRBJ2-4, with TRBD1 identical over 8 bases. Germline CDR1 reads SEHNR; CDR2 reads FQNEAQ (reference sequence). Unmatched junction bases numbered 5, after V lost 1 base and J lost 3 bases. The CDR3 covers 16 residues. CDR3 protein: CASSLETGVGKNIQYF. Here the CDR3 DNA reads TGTGCCAGCAGCTTAGAGACAGGGGTCGGCAAAAACATTCAGTACTTC.

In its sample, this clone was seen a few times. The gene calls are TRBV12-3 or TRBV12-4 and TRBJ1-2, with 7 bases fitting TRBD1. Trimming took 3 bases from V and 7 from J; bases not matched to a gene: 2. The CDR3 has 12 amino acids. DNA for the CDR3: TGTGCCAGCAGTTTTGACAGGGTTGGCTACACCTTC. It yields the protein CASSFDRVGYTF.

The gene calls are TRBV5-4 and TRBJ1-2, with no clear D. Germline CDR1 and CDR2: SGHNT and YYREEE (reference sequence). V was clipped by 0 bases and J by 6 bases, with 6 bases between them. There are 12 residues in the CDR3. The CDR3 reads CASSLAEDGYTF. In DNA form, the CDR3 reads TGTGCCAGCAGCTTGGCAGAAGATGGCTACACCTTC.

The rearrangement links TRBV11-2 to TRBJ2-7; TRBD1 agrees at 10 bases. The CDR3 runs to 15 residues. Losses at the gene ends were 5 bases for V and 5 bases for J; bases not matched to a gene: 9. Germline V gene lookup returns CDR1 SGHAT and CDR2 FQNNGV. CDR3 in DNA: TGTGCCAGCAGCCCAACCGAGACAGGGGGCAACGAGCAGTACTTC. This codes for CASSPTETGGNEQYF.

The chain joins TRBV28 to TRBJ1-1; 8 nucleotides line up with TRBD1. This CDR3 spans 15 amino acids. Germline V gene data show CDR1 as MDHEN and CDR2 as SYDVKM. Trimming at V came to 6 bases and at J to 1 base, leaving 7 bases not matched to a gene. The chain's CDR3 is CASRTPDRENTEAFF. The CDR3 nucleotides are TGTGCCAGCAGAACCCCGGACAGGGAGAACACTGAAGCTTTCTTT.

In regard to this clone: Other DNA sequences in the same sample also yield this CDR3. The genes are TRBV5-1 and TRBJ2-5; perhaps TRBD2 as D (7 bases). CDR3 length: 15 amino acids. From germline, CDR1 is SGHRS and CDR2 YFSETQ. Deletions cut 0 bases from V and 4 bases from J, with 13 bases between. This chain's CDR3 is CASSLVAGEGETQYF. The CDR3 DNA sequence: TGCGCCAGCAGCTTGGTCGCAGGGGAGGGAGAGACCCAGTACTTC.